These 16 T cell receptor beta chains share one sample of origin, sequenced in a study of blood T cell repertoires in COVID-19. The method was immunoSEQ multiplex PCR; TCRdb's version includes in-frame clones alone and lacks a portion of them. Here the sample spans fewer than 300,000 clones, 85% being singletons. What was sequenced was peripheral blood. The receptors derive from a man aged 50-60 years with active or convalescent COVID-19.

This chain uses TRBV2 with TRBJ2-4; weak D call: TRBD1 (6 bases). V was pared by 7 bases and J by 8 bases, with 12 bases between. CDR1 is SNHLY, CDR2 FYNNEI, per germline. The CDR3 sequence is 12 residues long. Here the CDR3 DNA reads TGTGCCAGCAAATGGACAGCGGACATTCAGTACTTC. Amino acids: CASKWTADIQYF.

V is TRBV14 and J is TRBJ2-5; D gene uncertain. Germline CDR1 reads SGHDN; CDR2 reads FVKESK. V was cut by 1 base and J by 4 bases, with 13 bases left in between. The CDR3 consists of 15 residues. CDR3 amino acids: CASSQGRPLGETQYF. The DNA for the CDR3 is TGTGCCAGCAGCCAAGGTCGACCTCTAGGAGAGACCCAGTACTTC.

The chain has TRBV6-5 and TRBJ2-7; 8 positions agree with TRBD2. Per the germline V gene, CDR1 is MNHEY and CDR2 is SVGAGI. The CDR3 length is 15 residues. Losses at the gene ends were 9 bases for V and 3 bases for J; bases not matched to a gene: 13. As DNA, the CDR3 is TGTGCCAGTGCGGGGGGCACAAGAAATTACTACGAGCAGTACTTC. Its translation: CASAGGTRNYYEQYF.

The chain uses TRBV2 and TRBJ2-7; 7 bases match TRBD2. V trimming: 5 bases; J trimming: 6 bases; junction bases outside the gene matches: 13. Per germline, CDR1 SNHLY and CDR2 FYNNEI. The CDR3 runs 15 residues. The CDR3 nucleotides read TGTGCCAGCAGTCACCCTTATCTATTAGCGGGCGAGCAGTACTTC. Amino acid sequence: CASSHPYLLAGEQYF.

The V call is TRBV11-3, the J call TRBJ2-1, with D possibly being TRBD2 (5 bases). The CDR3 runs to 12 residues. Germline V CDR1 and CDR2: SGHNT, YENEEA. Trimming removed 5 bases at V and 6 bases at J, with 8 bases between. The CDR3 DNA follows: TGTGCCAGCAGCCGGGGTAGCAATGAGCAGTTCTTC. Its protein product is CASSRGSNEQFF.

The genes are TRBV5-6 and TRBJ2-3; D is possibly TRBD2 (6 bases). Germline V gene data show CDR1 as SGHDT and CDR2 as YYEEEE. This CDR3 spans 16 amino acids. V shed 2 bases and J shed 2 bases, with 15 bases lying between them. CDR3 in amino acids: CASSLIGSRSTDTQYF. The CDR3 DNA is TGTGCCAGCAGCTTAATCGGGAGTCGCTCCACAGATACGCAGTATTTT.

The chain employs TRBV4-1 and TRBJ2-7; D call uncertain. The CDR3 consists of 12 residues. Germline V gene data show CDR1 as MGHRA and CDR2 as YSYEKL. The V gene lost 0 bases and the J gene lost 4 bases, with 4 bases spanning the gap. CDR3: CASSQDTYEQYF. The CDR3 nucleotides are TGCGCCAGCAGCCAAGACACATACGAGCAGTACTTC.

The rearrangement links TRBV12-3 or TRBV12-4 to TRBJ1-1; D not resolved. This CDR3 is 12 amino acids long. The V end was cut by 8 bases, the J end by 10 bases, with 17 bases between. CDR3 nucleotides: TGTGCCAGCCGTCGGGGTATTGCGCGAGCTTTCTTT. It encodes CASRRGIARAFF.

J is TRBJ2-7 and V is TRBV11-2, with D unclear. This CDR3 has 15 residues. Germline V gives CDR1 SGHAT, CDR2 FQNNGV. V lost 5 bases and J 0 bases, leaving 14 bases between the germline ends. The CDR3 nucleotides are TGTGCCAGCAGCACTACCAGCGCTAGCTCCTACGAGCAGTACTTC. It specifies CASSTTSASSYEQYF.

This chain connects TRBV9 to TRBJ2-1; D might be TRBD2 (6 bases). Germline loops: CDR1 SGDLS, CDR2 YYNGEE. Deletions cut 0 bases from V and 3 bases from J, with 7 bases between. CDR3 size: 14 residues. The CDR3 is CASSVDGSYNEQFF. The CDR3, as DNA: TGTGCCAGCAGCGTAGACGGGAGCTACAATGAGCAGTTCTTC.

The chain is built from TRBV4-1 and TRBJ2-1, with 11 positions matching TRBD2. The CDR3 extends over 20 amino acids. V was pared by 3 bases and J by 0 bases, with 13 bases of the junction left unmatched. CDR1 MGHRA and CDR2 YSYEKL come from the germline V gene. DNA of the CDR3: TGCGCCAGCAGCCATCCACGGACCCTTAGCGGGAGGGACTCCTACAATGAGCAGTTCTTC. It codes for CASSHPRTLSGRDSYNEQFF.

The V and J genes are TRBV28 and TRBJ1-2; the D gene is possibly TRBD1 (5 bases). V lost 2 bases, J lost 8 bases, and 15 bases lay in between. Per the germline V gene, CDR1 is MDHEN and CDR2 is SYDVKM. The length of the CDR3 is 14 residues. CDR3 protein: CASSLSREGWGYTF. In DNA form, the CDR3 reads TGTGCCAGCAGTTTAAGCAGGGAAGGTTGGGGCTACACCTTC.

This clone was counted a few times. CDR3 DNA: TGTGCCAGCAGCCTACGCACGACTAGCGGTTCTGCAGATACGCAGTATTTT. It yields the protein CASSLRTTSGSADTQYF. The J gene is TRBJ2-3, the V gene TRBV5-4, with 9 bases matching TRBD2. Germline CDR1 and CDR2: SGHNT and YYREEE (reference sequence). The CDR3 has 17 residues. With V trimmed by 4 bases and J by 4 bases, 13 bases remained unmatched.

This clone turned up a few times. This specimen includes other DNA sequences encoding the same CDR3. The chain has TRBV4-2 and TRBJ1-5; D is ambiguous. V was shortened by 0 bases and J by 1 base, with 7 bases between the two germline ends. Germline V CDR1 and CDR2: LGHNA, YNFKEQ. This CDR3 is built from 15 residues. The CDR3 here is CASSQDRGSNQPQHF. The CDR3 bases are TGTGCCAGCAGCCAAGATCGAGGCAGCAATCAGCCCCAGCATTTT.

The chain carries TRBV28 and TRBJ2-6; D gene unclear. This CDR3 is 16 amino acids long. The germline V and J ends were trimmed by 3 bases and 0 bases, with 9 bases remaining between them. The germline gives CDR1 MDHEN, CDR2 SYDVKM. In DNA, the CDR3 is TGTGCCAGCAGTTTGGTGCGGAGCTCTGGGGCCAACGTCCTGACTTTC. Translation gives CASSLVRSSGANVLTF.

With respect to this clone: The same CDR3 arises from other DNA sequences in this sample as well. This chain links TRBV7-3 with TRBJ2-5; weak D call: TRBD1 (6 bases). Germline assignment: CDR1 SGHTA and CDR2 FQGTGA. V lost 3 bases and J lost 3, with 8 bases in between. This CDR3 spans 13 amino acids. As DNA, the CDR3 is TGTGCCAGCAGCTTGAACAGGGAAGAGACCCAGTACTTC. Its translation: CASSLNREETQYF.